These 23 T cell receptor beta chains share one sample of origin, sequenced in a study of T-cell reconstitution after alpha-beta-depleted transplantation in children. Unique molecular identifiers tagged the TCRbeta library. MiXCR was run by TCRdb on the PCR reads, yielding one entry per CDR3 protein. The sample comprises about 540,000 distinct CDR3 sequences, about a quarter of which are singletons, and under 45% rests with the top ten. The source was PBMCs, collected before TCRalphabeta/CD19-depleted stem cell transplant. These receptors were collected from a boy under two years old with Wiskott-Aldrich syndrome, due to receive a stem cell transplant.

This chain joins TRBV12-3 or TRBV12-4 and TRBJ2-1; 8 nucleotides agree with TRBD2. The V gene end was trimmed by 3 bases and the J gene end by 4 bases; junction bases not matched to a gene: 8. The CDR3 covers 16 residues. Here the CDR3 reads CASSFLPAGDYNEQFF. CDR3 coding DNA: TGTGCCAGCAGTTTTCTCCCAGCGGGGGATTACAATGAGCAGTTCTTC.

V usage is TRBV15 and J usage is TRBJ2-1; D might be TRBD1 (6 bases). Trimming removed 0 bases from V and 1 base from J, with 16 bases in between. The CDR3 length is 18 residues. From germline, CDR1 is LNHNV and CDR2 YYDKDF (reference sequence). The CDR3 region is CATSRDYLGQGSYNEQFF. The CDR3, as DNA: TGTGCCACCAGCAGAGATTATTTAGGGCAGGGGTCCTACAATGAGCAGTTCTTC.

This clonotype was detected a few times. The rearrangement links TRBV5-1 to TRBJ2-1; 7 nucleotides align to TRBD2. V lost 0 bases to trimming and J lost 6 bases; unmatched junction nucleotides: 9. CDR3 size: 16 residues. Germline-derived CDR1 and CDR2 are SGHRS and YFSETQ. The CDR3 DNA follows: TGCGCCAGCAGCTTGGAAGGACTAGAGGGGAGCAATGAGCAGTTCTTC. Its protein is CASSLEGLEGSNEQFF.

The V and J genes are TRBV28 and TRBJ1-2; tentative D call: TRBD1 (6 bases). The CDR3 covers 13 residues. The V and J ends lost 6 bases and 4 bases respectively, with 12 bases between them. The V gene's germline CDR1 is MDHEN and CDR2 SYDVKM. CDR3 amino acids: CASSWTVSYGYTF. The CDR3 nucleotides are TGTGCCAGCAGCTGGACAGTGAGCTATGGCTACACCTTC.

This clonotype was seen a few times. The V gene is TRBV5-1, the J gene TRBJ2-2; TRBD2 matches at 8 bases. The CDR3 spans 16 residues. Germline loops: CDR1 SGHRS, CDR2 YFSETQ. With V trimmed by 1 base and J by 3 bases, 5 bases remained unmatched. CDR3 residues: CASSLRLAMDTGELFF. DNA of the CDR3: TGCGCCAGCAGCTTGCGACTAGCGATGGACACCGGGGAGCTGTTTTTT.

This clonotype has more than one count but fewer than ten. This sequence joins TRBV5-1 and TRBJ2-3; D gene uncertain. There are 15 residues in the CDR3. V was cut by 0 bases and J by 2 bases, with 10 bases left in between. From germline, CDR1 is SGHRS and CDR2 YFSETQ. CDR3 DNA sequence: TGCGCCAGCAGCTTGGGGAACGCGCACACAGATACGCAGTATTTT. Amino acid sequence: CASSLGNAHTDTQYF.

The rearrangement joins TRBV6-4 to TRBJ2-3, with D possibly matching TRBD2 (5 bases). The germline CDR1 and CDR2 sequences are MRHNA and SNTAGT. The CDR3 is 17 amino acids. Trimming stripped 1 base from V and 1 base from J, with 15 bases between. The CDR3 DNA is TGTGCCAGCAGTGACTACGGCCCGGACTTATGCACAGATACGCAGTATTTT. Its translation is CASSDYGPDLCTDTQYF.

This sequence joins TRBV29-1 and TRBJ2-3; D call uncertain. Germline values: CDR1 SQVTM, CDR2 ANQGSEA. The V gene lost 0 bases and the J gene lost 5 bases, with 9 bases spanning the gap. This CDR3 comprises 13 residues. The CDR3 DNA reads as TGCAGCGTTGAAGAGGGGTTTCAAGATACGCAGTATTTT. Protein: CSVEEGFQDTQYF.

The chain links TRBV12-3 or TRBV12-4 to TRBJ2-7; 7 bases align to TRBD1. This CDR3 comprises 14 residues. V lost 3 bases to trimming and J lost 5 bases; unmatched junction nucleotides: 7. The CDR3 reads CASSFETGYNEQYF. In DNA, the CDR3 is TGTGCCAGCAGTTTTGAGACAGGGTACAACGAGCAGTACTTC.

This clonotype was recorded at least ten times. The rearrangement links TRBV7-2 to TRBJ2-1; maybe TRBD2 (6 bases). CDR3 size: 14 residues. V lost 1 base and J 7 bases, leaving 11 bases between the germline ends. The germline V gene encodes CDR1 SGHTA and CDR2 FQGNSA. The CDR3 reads CASSLDRGRNEQFF. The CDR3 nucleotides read TGTGCCAGCAGCTTAGATCGGGGGAGAAATGAGCAGTTCTTC.

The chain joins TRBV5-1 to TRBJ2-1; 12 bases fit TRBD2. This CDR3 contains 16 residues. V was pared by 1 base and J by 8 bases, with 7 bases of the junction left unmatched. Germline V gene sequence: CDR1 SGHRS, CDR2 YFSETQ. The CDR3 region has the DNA TGCGCCAGCAGCTTGCCGACTAGCGGGAGTTCGGATGAGCAGTTCTTC. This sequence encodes CASSLPTSGSSDEQFF.

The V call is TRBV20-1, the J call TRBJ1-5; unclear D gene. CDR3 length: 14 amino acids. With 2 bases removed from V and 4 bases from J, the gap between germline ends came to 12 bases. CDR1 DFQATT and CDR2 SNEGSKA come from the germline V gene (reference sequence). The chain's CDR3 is CSARTPWKNQPQHF. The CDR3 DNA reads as TGCAGTGCTAGAACACCCTGGAAGAATCAGCCCCAGCATTTT.

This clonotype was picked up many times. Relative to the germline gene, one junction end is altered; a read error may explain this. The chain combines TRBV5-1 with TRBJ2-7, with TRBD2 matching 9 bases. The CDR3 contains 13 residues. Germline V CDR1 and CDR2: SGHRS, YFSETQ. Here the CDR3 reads CASSLTSGYEQYF. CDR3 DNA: TGTGCCAGCAGCTTGACTAGCGGCTACGAGCAGTACTTC.

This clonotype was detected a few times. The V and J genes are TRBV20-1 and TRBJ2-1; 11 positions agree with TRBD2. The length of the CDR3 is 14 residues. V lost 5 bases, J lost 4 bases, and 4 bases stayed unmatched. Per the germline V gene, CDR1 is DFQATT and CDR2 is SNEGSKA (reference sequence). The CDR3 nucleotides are TGCAGTGCTCCACTAGCGGGAGTTTACAATGAGCAGTTCTTC. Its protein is CSAPLAGVYNEQFF.

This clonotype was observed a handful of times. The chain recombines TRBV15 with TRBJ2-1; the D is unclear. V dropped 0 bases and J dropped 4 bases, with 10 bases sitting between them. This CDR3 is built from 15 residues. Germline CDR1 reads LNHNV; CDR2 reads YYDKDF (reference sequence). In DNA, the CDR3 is TGTGCCACCAGCAGAGATCGTTGGCGGTACAATGAGCAGTTCTTC. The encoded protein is CATSRDRWRYNEQFF.

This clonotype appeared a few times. CDR3 DNA: TGCAGTGCCAGGGACCTTAGCTCCTACGAGCAGTACTTC. Protein product: CSARDLSSYEQYF. V and J are TRBV20-1 and TRBJ2-7; D may match TRBD1 or TRBD2 (5 bases each). V lost 6 bases to trimming and J lost 0 bases, with 12 bases between them. Germline V lookup: CDR1 DFQATT, CDR2 SNEGSKA (reference sequence). The CDR3 has 13 amino acids.

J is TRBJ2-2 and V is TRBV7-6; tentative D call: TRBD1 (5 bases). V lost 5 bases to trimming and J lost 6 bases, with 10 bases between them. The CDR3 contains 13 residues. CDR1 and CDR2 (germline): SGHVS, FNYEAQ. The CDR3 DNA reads TGTGCCAGCAGCGATCAGGGCTCCGGGGAGCTGTTTTTT. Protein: CASSDQGSGELFF.

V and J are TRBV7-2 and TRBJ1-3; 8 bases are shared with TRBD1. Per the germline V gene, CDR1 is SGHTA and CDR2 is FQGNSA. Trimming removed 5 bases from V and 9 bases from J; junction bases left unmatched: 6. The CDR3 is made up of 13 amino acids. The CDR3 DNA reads TGTGCCAGCAGCCTCGGACAGGGCCGCACCATATATTTT. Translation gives CASSLGQGRTIYF.

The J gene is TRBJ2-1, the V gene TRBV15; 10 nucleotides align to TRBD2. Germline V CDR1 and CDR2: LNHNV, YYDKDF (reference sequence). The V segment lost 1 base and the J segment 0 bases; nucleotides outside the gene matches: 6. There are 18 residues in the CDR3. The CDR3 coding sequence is TGTGCCACCAGCAGAGGGGGAGCGGGAGGGCACTCCTACAATGAGCAGTTCTTC. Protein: CATSRGGAGGHSYNEQFF.

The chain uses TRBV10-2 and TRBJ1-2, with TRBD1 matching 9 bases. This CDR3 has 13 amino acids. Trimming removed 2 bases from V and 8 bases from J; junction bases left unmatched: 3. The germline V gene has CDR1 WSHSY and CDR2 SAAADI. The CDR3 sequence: CASSEGQGLGYTF. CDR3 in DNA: TGCGCCAGCAGTGAGGGACAGGGGCTCGGCTACACCTTC.

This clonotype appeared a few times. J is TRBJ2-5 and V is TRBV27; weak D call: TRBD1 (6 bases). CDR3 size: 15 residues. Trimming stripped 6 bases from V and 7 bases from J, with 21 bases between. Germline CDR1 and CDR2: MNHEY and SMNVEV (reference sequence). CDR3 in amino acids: CASSDTGTLRGTQYF. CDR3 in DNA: TGTGCCAGCAGCGATACAGGGACCCTCCGGGGGACCCAGTACTTC.

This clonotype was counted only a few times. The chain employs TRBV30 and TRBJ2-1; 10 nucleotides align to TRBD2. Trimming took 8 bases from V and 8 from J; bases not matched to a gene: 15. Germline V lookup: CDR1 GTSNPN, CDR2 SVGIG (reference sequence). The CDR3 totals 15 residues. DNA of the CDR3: TGTGCCCGCACTGCTAGCGGGGGCAGGAGGCATGAGCAGTTCTTC. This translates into CARTASGGRRHEQFF.

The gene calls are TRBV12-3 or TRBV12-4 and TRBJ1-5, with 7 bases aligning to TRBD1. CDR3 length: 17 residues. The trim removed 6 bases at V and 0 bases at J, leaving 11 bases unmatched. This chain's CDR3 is CASSPGQVAYSNQPQHF. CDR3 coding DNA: TGTGCCAGCAGCCCTGGACAGGTTGCTTATAGCAATCAGCCCCAGCATTTT.